These T cell receptor beta chains were read from a single sample in a study of blood T cells in healthy people across ages. From the 5' RACE reads, TCRdb called clonotypes with MiXCR, one entry per CDR3 protein. The sample comprises more than 1.4 million distinct CDR3 sequences, approximately 42% of which are singletons, and 7.9% rests with the top ten. Sequenced: blood. The receptors here all came from a woman in her late teens or twenties in good health. The CDR3 runs from the conserved cysteine through the conserved F or W. A D gene is named only where the DNA matches it firmly. Clone size appears in some rows only: once, few, many, or a class for an expanded clone.

>TRBJ2-7|NA|TRBV5-1|NA
TGCGCCAGCAGCTGGTCGGACACAAACGGAATCTACGAGCAGTACTTC
CASSWSDTNGIYEQYF
>TRBJ2-7|NA|TRBV9|NA
TGTGCCAGCAGCGTAGAGACGGCCACCTACGAGCAGTACTTC
CASSVETATYEQYF
>TRBJ2-7|NA|TRBV12-2|NA
TGTGCAAGTCGCTACCGCCACGGGACAGGGACCTACGAGCAGTACTTC
CASRYRHGTGTYEQYF
>TRBJ2-1|TRBD2|TRBV7-2|few
TGTGCCAGCGGGAGGGCAAGGACTAGCGGCTACAATGAGCAGTTCTTC
CASGRARTSGYNEQFF
>TRBJ1-4|NA|TRBV4-1|few
TGCGCCAGCAGCCTCCGAGTGGGGGGGGATAATGAAAAACTGTTTTTT
CASSLRVGGDNEKLFF
>TRBJ2-1|TRBD1|TRBV12-3/TRBV12-4|NA
TGTGCCAGCAGGGAACCGGGACAGTGGGGAAATGAGCAGTTCTTC
CASREPGQWGNEQFF
>TRBJ1-5|NA|TRBV4-1|NA
TGCGCCAGCAGCCAAGGGGGGACAAATATAAATCAGCCCCAGCATTTT
CASSQGGTNINQPQHF
>TRBJ2-1|NA|TRBV24-1|few
TGTGCCACCAGTGAGCGGGATACTGAGCAGTTCTTC
CATSERDTEQFF
>TRBJ1-1|NA|TRBV4-2|NA
TGTGCCAGCAGCCCGGCAATGAACCCTGAAGCTTTCTTT
CASSPAMNPEAFF
>TRBJ1-6|NA|TRBV10-3|NA
TGTGCCATCAATCCCGGGGGCGGTAATTCACCCCTCCACTTT
CAINPGGGNSPLHF
>TRBJ2-7|NA|TRBV20-1|NA
TGCAGTGCTTCACCCGGGACTTCCTCCTACGAGCAGTACTTC
CSASPGTSSYEQYF
>TRBJ2-1|NA|TRBV7-9|few
TGTGCCAGCAGTACGGGGACAACAAGCTCCTACAATGAGCAGTTCTTC
CASSTGTTSSYNEQFF
>TRBJ2-5|TRBD1|TRBV10-3|NA
TGTGCCATCAATAGGGGACAGGGGGCCGATGAGCAGTACTTC
CAINRGQGADEQYF
>TRBJ2-1|TRBD2|TRBV29-1|few
TGCAGCGTTGCTGAACTAGCGGGAGGAGGGCAGTTCTTC
CSVAELAGGGQFF
>TRBJ2-5|TRBD2|TRBV2|few
TGTGCCAGCAGTCCTTCGATGGGGCCTAGCGGCAACAATGAGCAGTACTTC
CASSPSMGPSGNNEQYF
>TRBJ1-1|NA|TRBV29-1|NA
TGCAGCGCCACTATAATGAACACTGAAGCTTTCTTT
CSATIMNTEAFF
>TRBJ2-3|NA|TRBV7-2|NA
TGTGCCAGCAGCCCCCTCCCAACCACAGATACGCAGTATTTT
CASSPLPTTDTQYF
>TRBJ2-3|NA|TRBV6-5|NA
TGTGTCAGCAGTTACGGGGCTATCACTAGCACAGATACGCAGTATTTT
CVSSYGAITSTDTQYF
>TRBJ2-7|TRBD1|TRBV20-1|NA
TGCAGTGCCCGACCCAACAGGGGTACGTCGATCTACGAGCAGTACTTC
CSARPNRGTSIYEQYF
>TRBJ2-1|NA|TRBV3-1|many
TGCGCCAGCAGCCAAGTTGGGCGTGAGCAGTTCTTC
CASSQVGREQFF
>TRBJ1-6|NA|TRBV12-3/TRBV12-4|NA
TGTGCCAGCAGTACCCGGGAAGGGCATTCACCCCTCCACTTT
CASSTREGHSPLHF
>TRBJ2-7|TRBD1|TRBV6-1|few
TGTGCCAGCAGGGGGGACAGAGCCTACGAGCAGTACTTC
CASRGDRAYEQYF
>TRBJ1-1|TRBD1|TRBV4-1|NA
TGTGCCAGCAGCCAAGGGACAGGGCTCACTGAAGCTTTCTTT
CASSQGTGLTEAFF
>TRBJ2-5|NA|TRBV14|few
TGTGCCAGCAGCCAAGGGTGGGCCCAGTACTTC
CASSQGWAQYF
>TRBJ2-5|TRBD1|TRBV6-5|NA
TGTGCCAGCAGTTACCGACAGGGCCAAGAGACCCAGTACTTC
CASSYRQGQETQYF
>TRBJ1-1|NA|TRBV7-9|NA
TGTGCCAGCAGCCCGGGGCCTGGCCGTGAAGCTTTCTTT
CASSPGPGREAFF
>TRBJ2-7|NA|TRBV29-1|few
TGCAGCGTTGGGGGCAGGGGAGACGAGCAGTACTTC
CSVGGRGDEQYF
>TRBJ1-5|NA|TRBV28|NA
TGTGCCAGCAGCATAGGGCGTCTCCAGCCCCAGCATTTT
CASSIGRLQPQHF
>TRBJ2-1|TRBD2|TRBV5-6|NA
TGTGCCAGCTCTCCCACCGGGACTAGAAAGTACAATGAGCAGTTCTTC
CASSPTGTRKYNEQFF
>TRBJ1-5|NA|TRBV10-2|NA
TGCGCCAGCAGTGAGACAGGGCTGGCCCAGCATTTT
CASSETGLAQHF
>TRBJ2-7|NA|TRBV12-3/TRBV12-4|NA
TGTGCCCTCGGCGGGGTCACCCAGTACTTC
CALGGVTQYF
>TRBJ2-4|NA|TRBV21-1|few
TGTGCCAGCAGCAAATGCGGGAGGGCCAGGGACATTCAGTACTTC
CASSKCGRARDIQYF
>TRBJ2-3|TRBD2|TRBV27|NA
TGTGCCAGCACCAGGCTAGGGAGGGCAGATACGCAGTATTTT
CASTRLGRADTQYF
>TRBJ2-5|TRBD2|TRBV10-3|NA
TGTGCCATCAGTGTGTCTAGCGGGGGGGCCGGGGAGACCCAGTACTTC
CAISVSSGGAGETQYF
>TRBJ2-1|TRBD2|TRBV9|NA
TGTGCCAGCAGCGTAGGGGTTAGCGGGGGCCATTCCTACAATGAGCAGTTCTTC
CASSVGVSGGHSYNEQFF
>TRBJ1-2|NA|TRBV27|few
TGTGCCAGCAGTGTCCACACCCAGAACTATGGCTACACCTTC
CASSVHTQNYGYTF
>TRBJ1-5|NA|TRBV20-1|few
TGCAGTGCTAGAGATGCGTTCTTAGGCAGCAATCAGCCCCAGCATTTT
CSARDAFLGSNQPQHF
>TRBJ2-3|NA|TRBV6-1|NA
TGTGCCAGCAGAGAGACAGTAATCGGAACAGATACGCAGTATTTT
CASRETVIGTDTQYF
>TRBJ1-5|NA|TRBV12-3/TRBV12-4|few
TGTGCCAGCAGTTTCCGTGGGGGGGCGAATCAGCCCCAGCATTTT
CASSFRGGANQPQHF
>TRBJ2-5|NA|TRBV2|NA
TGTGCCAGCAGTGAAATGGCAGGAGGGGGCGAGACCCAGTACTTC
CASSEMAGGGETQYF
>TRBJ2-7|NA|TRBV20-1|NA
TGCAGTATCCAGGCCAGGGTGGACGAGCAGTACTTC
CSIQARVDEQYF
>TRBJ1-6|NA|TRBV6-5|few
TGTGCCAGCAGTTACTCCACCCGGGCGGGCAATTCACCCCTCCACTTT
CASSYSTRAGNSPLHF
>TRBJ1-2|NA|TRBV5-1|NA
TGCGCCAGCAGCTTGGTTCAGCAGTATGGCTACACCTTC
CASSLVQQYGYTF
>TRBJ1-4|TRBD1|TRBV27|few
TGTGCCAGCAGAATCACAGGGGTCGGTGAAAAACTGTTTTTT
CASRITGVGEKLFF
>TRBJ2-3|TRBD2|TRBV10-3|few
TGTGCCATCAGAACTAGCGGGGGGAGCACAGATACGCAGTATTTT
CAIRTSGGSTDTQYF
>TRBJ2-3|TRBD2|TRBV6-1|NA
TGTGCCAGCAGTGGCCCCGGACTAGCGGGAGATACGCAGTATTTT
CASSGPGLAGDTQYF
>TRBJ2-3|TRBD2|TRBV5-1|NA
TGCGCCAGCAGCTTTCCCCCCGCGGGGGTTGACACAGATGCGCAGTATTTT
CASSFPPAGVDTDAQYF
>TRBJ1-4|NA|TRBV4-1|NA
TGCGCCAGCAGCCCTACCGAGAAGGCCGAAAAACTGTTTTTT
CASSPTEKAEKLFF
>TRBJ1-1|NA|TRBV7-9|NA
TGTGCCAGCACGGAGGGTACGAACACTGAAGCTTTCTTT
CASTEGTNTEAFF
>TRBJ2-7|NA|TRBV6-1|NA
TGTGCCAGCGGTGAGGGACACCTACCCTACGAGCAGTACTTC
CASGEGHLPYEQYF
>TRBJ1-4|NA|TRBV12-3/TRBV12-4|few
TGTGCCAGCAGTTCGGGTGATAGGGATGAAAAACTGTTTTTT
CASSSGDRDEKLFF
>TRBJ2-2|TRBD2|TRBV7-3|NA
TGTGCCAGCAGCTCCAGTGGCGGGGGTGCGCGCTTTGGCACCGGGGAGCTGTTTTTT
CASSSSGGGARFGTGELFF
>TRBJ1-6|NA|TRBV21-1|NA
TGTGCCAGCAGCAAAGGATGGGAGAGCTCCTATAATTCACCCCTCCACTTT
CASSKGWESSYNSPLHF
>TRBJ2-7|TRBD1|TRBV12-3/TRBV12-4|few
TGTGCCAGCAGTCTCCCGGGACAGTCAGAGCAGTACTTC
CASSLPGQSEQYF
>TRBJ2-3|TRBD2|TRBV2|NA
TGTGCCAGCAGTGAATCGCGGGAGTTCACAGATACGCAGTATTTT
CASSESREFTDTQYF